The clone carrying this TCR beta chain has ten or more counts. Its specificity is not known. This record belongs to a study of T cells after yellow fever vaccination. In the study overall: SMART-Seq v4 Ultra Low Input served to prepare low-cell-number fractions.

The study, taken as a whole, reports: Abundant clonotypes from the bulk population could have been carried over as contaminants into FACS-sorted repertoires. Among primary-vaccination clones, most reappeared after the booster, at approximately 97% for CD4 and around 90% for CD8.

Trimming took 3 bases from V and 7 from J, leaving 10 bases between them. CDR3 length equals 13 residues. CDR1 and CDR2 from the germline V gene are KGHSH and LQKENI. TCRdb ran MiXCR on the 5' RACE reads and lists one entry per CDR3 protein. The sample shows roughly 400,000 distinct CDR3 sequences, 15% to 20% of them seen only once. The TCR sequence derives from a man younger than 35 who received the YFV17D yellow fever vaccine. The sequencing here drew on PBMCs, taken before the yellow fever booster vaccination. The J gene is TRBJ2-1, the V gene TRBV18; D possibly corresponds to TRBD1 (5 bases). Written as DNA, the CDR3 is TGTGCCAGCTCACCCGACAGTTGGAATGAGCAGTTCTTC. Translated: CASSPDSWNEQFF.